This entry concerns a single T cell receptor (beta chain). Its antigen is not identified. This entry belongs to a study of shared clonotypes between healthy human individuals. TCRdb's table, derived via immunoSEQ multiplex PCR, lists solely in-frame clones and lacks some. This repertoire shows 1,400,000 or so clones, approximately 98.5% found once; its top ten account for 0.36%. Study outcomes and limitations: In a handful of donors, approximately 5% of naive CD4 clonotypes appeared in common.

Germline V CDR1 and CDR2: MDHEN, SYDVKM. The CDR3 has 12 residues. V was clipped by 6 bases and J by 4 bases, with 10 bases between them. V gene TRBV28 combines with J gene TRBJ2-7; D is perhaps TRBD2 (5 bases). Sequenced material: naive CD4+ T cells sorted from blood. The subset: CD45RA+ positively selected. The TCR sequence derives from a man under 40 in good health. CDR3 sequence: CASSGLRYEQYF. The CDR3 region has the DNA TGTGCCAGCAGCGGACTGCGGTACGAGCAGTACTTC.